This section outlines one TCR beta chain sequence together with its context. Germline loops: CDR1 KGHSH, CDR2 LQKENI. V shed 0 bases and J shed 5 bases, with 10 bases lying between them. This CDR3 has 14 residues. The data were taken from a study of T cell responses to AZD1222 COVID-19 vaccine. TCRdb's copy holds only in-frame clones and misses some; the assay was immunoSEQ multiplex PCR. The data contain under 150,000 clones, about 87% of them singletons. The sequences come from peripheral blood, collected on day 0 of AZD1222 vaccination. This TCR was sampled from an adult in good health. This chain links TRBV18 with TRBJ1-1, with D hard to call. CDR3: CASSPPVASTEAFF. The CDR3 DNA reads TGTGCCAGCTCACCACCGGTAGCATCTACTGAAGCTTTCTTT.